The present T cell receptor beta chain was sequenced within a study of T cells after yellow fever vaccination. Study findings and constraints: A weaker secondary response peaked on day 5, the primary on day 15. Detected again after the booster were most primary-vaccination clones, at 95% to 98% CD4 and 70% to 90% CD8.

Via MiXCR, TCRdb re-called the 5' RACE reads, giving one row per CDR3 protein. The sample records 200,000 to 250,000 distinct CDR3 sequences, 3% to 4% being singletons. Trimming removed 2 bases from V and 2 bases from J, with 12 bases in between. This CDR3 has 15 residues. Germline CDR1 and CDR2: SGHAT and FQNNGV. This clonotype was counted a few times. No antigen is known for it. The source of this sequence is a man aged 18 to 35 who received the YFV17D yellow fever vaccine. The sample consisted of CD4+ T cells sorted from PBMCs, taken 10 days after the yellow fever booster vaccination. This chain links TRBV11-2 with TRBJ2-5; possibly TRBD2 for D (6 bases). The CDR3 nucleotides are TGTGCCAGCAGCTTAAGGCTACGGGGGCAAGAGACCCAGTACTTC. Translating gives CASSLRLRGQETQYF.